This is a list of T cell receptor beta chains from one sample in a study of cytomegalovirus exposure and HLA in healthy donors. Method: immunoSEQ multiplex PCR; TCRdb's copy keeps in-frame clones and lacks some. The sample has about 110,000 clones, 70% to 80% seen once. Input material: PBMCs. These receptors originate from a woman between 35 and 50 years old in good health and CMV-seronegative. The CDR3 runs from the conserved cysteine through the conserved F or W. D genes are given only for firm matches. Clone size is shown for a subset of rows, as once, few, many or a class of expanded clone.

j_call	clone_size	v_call	d_call	cdr3_aa	cdr3_nt
TRBJ2-3	NA	TRBV27	NA	CASTTAGTDTQYF	TGTGCCAGCACTACAGCCGGCACAGATACGCAGTATTTT
TRBJ2-5	NA	TRBV5-4	NA	CASSSGPGGETQYF	TGTGCCAGCAGTTCGGGACCCGGAGGGGAGACCCAGTACTTC
TRBJ2-1	NA	TRBV6-5	NA	CASSYSRGEQFF	TGTGCCAGCAGTTACTCGAGAGGGGAGCAGTTCTTC
TRBJ2-5	NA	TRBV2	NA	CASSPTEIQETQYF	TGTGCCAGCAGTCCGACAGAGATCCAAGAGACCCAGTACTTC
TRBJ1-1	NA	TRBV4-1	NA	CASSREGANTEAFF	TGCGCCAGCAGTAGAGAGGGAGCGAACACTGAAGCTTTCTTT
TRBJ2-1	NA	TRBV19	NA	CASSIWPNEQFF	TGTGCCAGTAGTATTTGGCCCAATGAGCAGTTCTTC
TRBJ1-1	NA	TRBV7-2	NA	CASSPPPGDNTEAFF	TGTGCCAGCAGCCCCCCACCAGGGGACAACACTGAAGCTTTCTTT
TRBJ1-2	few	TRBV5-1	TRBD1	CASSSTGGNYGYTF	TGCGCCAGCAGCTCGACAGGGGGCAACTATGGCTACACCTTC
TRBJ2-3	few	TRBV10-1	TRBD1	CASSESYRGSTDTQYF	TGCGCCAGCAGTGAGTCGTACAGGGGGAGCACAGATACGCAGTATTTT
TRBJ2-2	NA	TRBV9	NA	CASSVVFPGELFF	TGTGCCAGCAGCGTAGTATTCCCCGGGGAGCTGTTTTTT
TRBJ2-7	few	TRBV30	NA	CAWSVTGDEQYF	TGTGCCTGGAGTGTAACCGGGGACGAGCAGTACTTC
TRBJ2-1	NA	TRBV9	TRBD2	CASSVAQRAGVGHNEQFF	TGTGCCAGCAGCGTAGCCCAACGAGCGGGGGTGGGACACAATGAGCAGTTCTTC
TRBJ1-5	NA	TRBV30	NA	CAWSVRELNQPQHF	TGTGCCTGGAGTGTACGGGAGCTCAATCAGCCCCAGCATTTT
TRBJ2-1	NA	TRBV4-3	NA	CASSQDSSYNEQFF	TGCGCCAGCAGCCAAGATAGCTCCTACAATGAGCAGTTCTTC
TRBJ2-6	once	TRBV6-5	NA	CASRQPSGANVLTF	TGTGCCAGCAGACAGCCTTCTGGGGCCAACGTCCTGACTTTC
TRBJ1-3	once	TRBV10-3	TRBD1	CAISETTGVERNTIYF	TGTGCCATCAGTGAGACAACAGGGGTTGAGAGGAACACCATATATTTT
TRBJ2-7	once	TRBV29-1	TRBD2	CSVAPPGGGVEQYF	TGCAGCGTTGCCCCCCCCGGGGGGGGTGTCGAGCAGTACTTC
TRBJ1-1	NA	TRBV30	NA	CAWSVSSVGNTEAFF	TGTGCCTGGAGTGTATCAAGTGTCGGGAACACTGAAGCTTTCTTT
TRBJ2-7	few	TRBV5-1	TRBD2	CASSLTSGRSNEQYF	TGCGCCAGCAGCCTCACTAGCGGGAGGTCAAACGAGCAGTACTTC
TRBJ1-1	NA	TRBV7-2	NA	CASSLTGGLDTEAFF	TGTGCCAGCAGCTTGACGGGGGGGCTGGATACTGAAGCTTTCTTT
TRBJ1-6	NA	TRBV25-1	TRBD1	CASQGQVDSPLHF	TGTGCCAGCCAAGGACAGGTGGATTCACCCCTCCACTTT
TRBJ2-7	once	TRBV27	NA	CASSQTGISYEQYF	TGTGCCAGCAGCCAAACAGGTATCTCCTACGAGCAGTACTTC
TRBJ1-1	NA	TRBV25-1	NA	CASTSTGDTEAFF	TGTGCCAGTACGTCCACGGGGGACACTGAAGCTTTCTTT
TRBJ2-3	NA	TRBV7-2	TRBD2	CASSFGLAGAGGTQYF	TGTGCCAGCAGCTTTGGACTAGCGGGGGCCGGGGGCACGCAGTATTTT
TRBJ1-5	NA	TRBV5-5	NA	CASSLVKGAGNQPQHF	TGTGCCAGCAGCTTGGTTAAAGGGGCCGGCAATCAGCCCCAGCATTTT
TRBJ2-1	NA	TRBV2	TRBD2	CASSEGGSSGGHNEQFF	TGTGCCAGCAGTGAAGGGGGGTCTAGCGGGGGCCACAATGAGCAGTTCTTC
TRBJ1-1	NA	TRBV19	NA	CASIRGFGMNTEAFF	TGTGCCAGTATTAGAGGGTTTGGGATGAACACTGAAGCTTTCTTT
TRBJ1-1	NA	TRBV13	NA	CASSRVNTEAFF	TGTGCCAGCAGCCGCGTTAACACTGAAGCTTTCTTT
TRBJ2-1	once	TRBV10-3	NA	CAIGQLYNEQFF	TGTGCCATAGGACAGCTCTACAATGAGCAGTTCTTC
TRBJ1-2	NA	TRBV4-3	NA	CASSQDRRYGYTF	TGCGCCAGCAGCCAAGATAGGAGATATGGCTACACCTTC
TRBJ1-1	NA	TRBV6-5	NA	CASSYSIPGTEAFF	TGTGCCAGCAGTTACTCGATCCCGGGCACTGAAGCTTTCTTT
TRBJ1-4	once	TRBV28	NA	CASTVGGQTNEKLFF	TGTGCCAGCACCGTCGGGGGGCAAACTAATGAAAAACTGTTTTTT
TRBJ2-1	NA	TRBV29-1	TRBD1	CSVWDSISSYNEQFF	TGCAGCGTTTGGGACAGCATTAGCTCCTACAATGAGCAGTTCTTC
TRBJ2-5	NA	TRBV7-9	NA	CASSPQASRETQYF	TGTGCCAGCAGCCCCCAGGCCAGCCGGGAGACCCAGTACTTC
TRBJ1-4	NA	TRBV2	NA	CASDSGVWGKLFF	TGTGCCAGTGACAGTGGGGTGTGGGGAAAACTGTTTTTT
TRBJ2-1	once	TRBV9	NA	CASSSRLGPDNEQFF	TGTGCCAGCAGCTCTAGACTAGGGCCTGACAATGAGCAGTTCTTC
TRBJ2-7	NA	TRBV7-9	NA	CASSLRGGRYEQYF	TGTGCCAGCAGCTTGAGAGGGGGTAGGTACGAGCAGTACTTC
TRBJ1-4	NA	TRBV5-4	NA	CASSRFATNEKLFF	TGTGCCAGCAGCCGGTTCGCGACTAATGAAAAACTGTTTTTT
TRBJ2-2	NA	TRBV7-7	TRBD1	CASSPTGTGITGELFF	TGTGCCAGCAGCCCAACCGGGACAGGGATCACCGGGGAGCTGTTTTTT
TRBJ1-3	NA	TRBV6-1	NA	CASSDVQVSSGNTIYF	TGTGCCAGCAGTGACGTGCAGGTGTCCTCTGGAAACACCATATATTTT
TRBJ1-1	NA	TRBV7-2	NA	CASSLGPLTNTEAFF	TGTGCCAGCAGCTTAGGCCCTCTAACGAACACTGAAGCTTTCTTT
TRBJ1-4	NA	TRBV9	NA	CASSNGPGEKLFF	TGTGCCAGCTCCAACGGCCCGGGTGAAAAACTGTTTTTT
TRBJ1-5	NA	TRBV6-5	NA	CASSSTGREDQPQHF	TGTGCCAGCAGTTCCACAGGGAGAGAAGATCAGCCCCAGCATTTT
TRBJ2-3	NA	TRBV28	NA	CASSLSTDTQYF	TGTGCCAGCAGTTTATCAACAGATACGCAGTATTTT
TRBJ2-7	NA	TRBV7-9	NA	CASSLGGVSYEQYF	TGTGCCAGCAGCTTAGGGGGAGTTAGCTACGAGCAGTACTTC
TRBJ2-2	NA	TRBV4-3	TRBD2	CASSTKALAGAYGGELFF	TGCGCCAGCAGCACAAAGGCTCTAGCGGGAGCCTATGGCGGGGAGCTGTTTTTT
TRBJ1-1	NA	TRBV27	NA	CASSFADSSGTEAFF	TGTGCCAGCAGTTTTGCGGACAGCTCGGGGACTGAAGCTTTCTTT
TRBJ2-1	NA	TRBV6-5	NA	CASSSSGEPYNEQFF	TGTGCCAGCAGTTCATCAGGGGAACCCTACAATGAGCAGTTCTTC
TRBJ1-1	NA	TRBV5-1	NA	CASSWGGFGNTEAFF	TGCGCCAGCAGCTGGGGAGGGTTCGGGAACACTGAAGCTTTCTTT
TRBJ1-4	NA	TRBV19	NA	CASSILQGSKKLFF	TGTGCCAGTAGTATTCTCCAGGGAAGTAAAAAACTGTTTTTT
TRBJ2-1	NA	TRBV7-8	NA	CASSLDTLESNNEQFF	TGTGCCAGCAGCTTAGATACATTGGAGTCTAACAATGAGCAGTTCTTC
TRBJ1-1	NA	TRBV28	TRBD1	CASSLTGMNTEAFF	TGTGCCAGCAGTTTGACAGGGATGAACACTGAAGCTTTCTTT
TRBJ1-2	NA	TRBV5-5	TRBD1	CASSLVDRGYGYTF	TGTGCCAGCAGCTTGGTTGACAGGGGGTATGGCTACACCTTC
TRBJ2-2	NA	TRBV6-5	TRBD2	CASNQAGAGELFF	TGTGCAAGTAACCAAGCGGGGGCCGGGGAGCTGTTTTTT
TRBJ2-3	NA	TRBV6-6	NA	CASSSASRADTQYF	TGTGCCAGCAGTTCAGCATCCAGGGCAGATACGCAGTATTTT
TRBJ2-2	NA	TRBV14	NA	CASSLLNTGELFF	TGTGCCAGCAGCCTACTGAACACCGGGGAGCTGTTTTTT
TRBJ2-7	few	TRBV7-2	NA	CASSLDSSYEQYF	TGTGCCAGCAGCTTAGACAGCTCCTACGAGCAGTACTTC
TRBJ2-4	few	TRBV30	NA	CAWKSGPAFVKNIQYF	TGTGCCTGGAAGAGCGGGCCCGCATTCGTCAAAAACATTCAGTACTTC
TRBJ2-7	NA	TRBV6-5	TRBD1	CASSYSGQGIYEQYF	TGTGCCAGCAGTTACTCGGGACAGGGAATCTACGAGCAGTACTTC